This T cell receptor (beta chain) was observed in a study of cytomegalovirus exposure and HLA in healthy donors. Concerning this clone itself: Its antigen is still unknown.

Study results and caveats: Researchers had no immune exposure information except CMV serostatus available. When the data were analyzed later, several of the most significant clusters appeared to be linked to common viral pathogens.

The PCR was carried out with 60 Vbeta primers and 13 Jbeta primers. Repertoires were generated with immunoSEQ multiplex PCR, while TCRdb's copy carries only in-frame clones and drops some. The data hold over 150,000 clones, with 73% observed a single time. Healthy individuals who donated bone marrow served as the donors. CDR1 is ENHRY, CDR2 SYGVKD, per germline. With V trimmed by 6 bases and J by 4 bases, 9 bases remained unmatched. This CDR3 has 15 amino acids. The chain couples TRBV10-3 to TRBJ1-1, with 9 bases matching TRBD1. This TCR derives from a young woman in good health and CMV-seropositive. Sequencing was carried out using PBMCs. For the CDR3, the DNA is TGTGCCATCAGCACTACAGGGGGCGCGAGCACTGAAGCTTTCTTT. Residues: CAISTTGGASTEAFF.